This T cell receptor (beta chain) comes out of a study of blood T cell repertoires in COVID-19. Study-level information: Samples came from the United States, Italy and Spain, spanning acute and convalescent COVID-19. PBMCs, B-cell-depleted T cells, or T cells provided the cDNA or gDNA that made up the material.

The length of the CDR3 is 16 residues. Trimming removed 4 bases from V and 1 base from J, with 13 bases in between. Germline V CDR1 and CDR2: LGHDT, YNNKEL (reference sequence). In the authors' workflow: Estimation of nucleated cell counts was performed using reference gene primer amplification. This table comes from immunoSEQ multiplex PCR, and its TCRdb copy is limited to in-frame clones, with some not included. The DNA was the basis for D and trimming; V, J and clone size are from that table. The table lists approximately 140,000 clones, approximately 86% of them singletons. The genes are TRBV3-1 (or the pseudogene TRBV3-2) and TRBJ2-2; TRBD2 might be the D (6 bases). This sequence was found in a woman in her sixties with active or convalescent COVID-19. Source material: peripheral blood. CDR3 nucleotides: TGTGCCAGCAGCCTCCCAGTGGGGGGGAACACCGGGGAGCTGTTTTTT. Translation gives CASSLPVGGNTGELFF.